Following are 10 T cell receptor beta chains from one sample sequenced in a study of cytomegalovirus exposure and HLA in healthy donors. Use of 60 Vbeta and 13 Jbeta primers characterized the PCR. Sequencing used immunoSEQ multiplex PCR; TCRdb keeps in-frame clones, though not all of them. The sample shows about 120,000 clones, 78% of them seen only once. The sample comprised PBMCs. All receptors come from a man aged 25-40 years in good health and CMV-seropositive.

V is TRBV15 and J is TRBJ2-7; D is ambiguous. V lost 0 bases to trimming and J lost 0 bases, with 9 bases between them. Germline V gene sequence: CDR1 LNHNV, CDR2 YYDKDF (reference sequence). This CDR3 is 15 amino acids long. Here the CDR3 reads CATSREPPGSYEQYF. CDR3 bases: TGTGCCACCAGCAGAGAACCACCGGGCTCCTACGAGCAGTACTTC.

CDR3 coding DNA: TGTGCCAGCAACCCGGAGGGGTTGGGGACTGAAGCTTTCTTT. Translated: CASNPEGLGTEAFF. This chain connects TRBV27 to TRBJ1-1, with a weak D call TRBD1 (5 bases). Germline V CDR1 and CDR2: MNHEY, SMNVEV (reference sequence). This CDR3 has 14 amino acids. The germline V and J ends were trimmed by 7 bases and 5 bases, with 17 bases remaining between them.

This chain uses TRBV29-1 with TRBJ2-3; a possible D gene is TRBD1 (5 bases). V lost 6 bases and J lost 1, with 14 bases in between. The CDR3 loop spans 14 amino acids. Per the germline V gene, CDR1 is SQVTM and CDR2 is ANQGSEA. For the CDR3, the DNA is TGCAGCGTCGACGCAGGGCCGGGCACAGATACGCAGTATTTT. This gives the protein CSVDAGPGTDTQYF.

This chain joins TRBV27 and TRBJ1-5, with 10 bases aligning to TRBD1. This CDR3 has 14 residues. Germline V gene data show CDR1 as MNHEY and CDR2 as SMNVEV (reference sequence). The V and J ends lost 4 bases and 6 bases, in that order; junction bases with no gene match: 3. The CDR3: CASSWGQGSQPQHF. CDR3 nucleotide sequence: TGTGCCAGCAGTTGGGGACAGGGGTCTCAGCCCCAGCATTTT.

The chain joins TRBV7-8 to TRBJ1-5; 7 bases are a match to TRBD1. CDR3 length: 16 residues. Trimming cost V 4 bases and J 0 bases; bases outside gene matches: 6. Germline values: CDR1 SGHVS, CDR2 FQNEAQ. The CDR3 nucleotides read TGTGCCAGCAGCTATCAAGGGGGCAATAGCAATCAGCCCCAGCATTTT. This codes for CASSYQGGNSNQPQHF.

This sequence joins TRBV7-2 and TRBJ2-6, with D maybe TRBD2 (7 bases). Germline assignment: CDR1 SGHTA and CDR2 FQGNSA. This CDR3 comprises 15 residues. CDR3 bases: TGTGCAGTAACAGGGAGGGGTTTCGGGGCCAACGTCCTGACTTTC. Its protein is CAVTGRGFGANVLTF.

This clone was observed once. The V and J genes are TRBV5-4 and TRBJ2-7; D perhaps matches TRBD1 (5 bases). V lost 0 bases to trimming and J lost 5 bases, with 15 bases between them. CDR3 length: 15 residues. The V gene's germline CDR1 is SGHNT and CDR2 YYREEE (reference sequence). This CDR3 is CASSLGGQGGDEQYF. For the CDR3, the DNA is TGTGCCAGCAGCTTGGGGGGTCAGGGTGGCGACGAGCAGTACTTC.

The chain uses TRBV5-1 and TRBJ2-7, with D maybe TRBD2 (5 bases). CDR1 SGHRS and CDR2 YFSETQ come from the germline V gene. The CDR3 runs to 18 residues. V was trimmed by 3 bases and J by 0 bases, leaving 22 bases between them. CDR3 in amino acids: CASSSADILSSGSYEQYF. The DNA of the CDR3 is TGCGCCAGCAGCTCCGCTGACATCCTCTCAAGCGGCTCCTACGAGCAGTACTTC.

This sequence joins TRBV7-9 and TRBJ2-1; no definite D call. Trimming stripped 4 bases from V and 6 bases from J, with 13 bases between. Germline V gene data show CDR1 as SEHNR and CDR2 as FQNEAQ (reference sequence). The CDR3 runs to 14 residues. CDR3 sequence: CASSYLQTGNEQFF. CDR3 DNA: TGTGCCAGCAGCTACTTACAAACGGGCAATGAGCAGTTCTTC.

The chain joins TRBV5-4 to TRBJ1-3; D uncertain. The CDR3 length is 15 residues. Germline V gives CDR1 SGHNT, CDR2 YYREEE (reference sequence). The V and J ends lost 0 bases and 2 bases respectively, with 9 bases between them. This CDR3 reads CASSLEQNAGNTIYF. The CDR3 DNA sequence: TGTGCCAGCAGCTTGGAACAGAACGCTGGAAACACCATATATTTT.